This T cell receptor beta chain appears in the sequencing data of a study of memory CD4+ T cells and cytomegalovirus serostatus. Findings and limits, study-wide: Of roughly 180 reported CMV TCRbeta sequences, under 80 were found in memory CD4+ repertoires. A US-trained random forest predicted CMV serostatus with median AUC 0.91.

Single viable CD3+CD4+CD8-CD45RO+ cells were sorted as the memory CD4+ T cells. Deletions cut 2 bases from V and 9 bases from J, with 11 bases between. Germline V gene sequence: CDR1 LGHNT, CDR2 FRNRAP. The CDR3 contains 13 residues. Notes on this clone: The antigen is not known.

Repertoires were generated with immunoSEQ multiplex PCR, while TCRdb's copy carries only in-frame clones and drops some. The table records 45,000 to 70,000 clones, less than 85% of them present only once. This TCR derives from an adult in good health and CMV-seronegative. Some clones in this sample may be carry-over from other donors' samples. The chain joins TRBV12-5 to TRBJ2-1; a weak D match, TRBD1 (6 bases). Sequencing input: memory CD4+ T cells from blood. CDR3 region: CASGLYQGREQFF. The CDR3 nucleotides are TGTGCTAGTGGTTTGTATCAGGGGCGTGAGCAGTTCTTC.